The 12 T cell receptor beta chains listed next were all sequenced from one sample in a study of blood T cell repertoires in COVID-19 (dated by TCRdb to 2020 to 2021). Library generation was performed with the immunoSEQ multiplex PCR assay. The table comes from immuneACCESS by way of TCRdb, which keeps in-frame sequences with V and J called. Part of the clones is missing from these tables; in studies checked, under half for an unresolved V gene and the rest for unknown reasons. Across this sample there are approximately 260,000 clones, with about 87% seen only once. The ten largest clones represent around 9.1% of the sample. What was sequenced was peripheral blood. All receptors derive from a human donor in a cohort sampled during active COVID-19.

The chain combines TRBV15 with TRBJ2-2; D unresolved. CDR3 length: 13 residues. V was clipped by 2 bases and J by 6 bases, with 7 bases between them. CDR1 and CDR2 from the germline V gene are LNHNV and YYDKDF (reference sequence). CDR3 in amino acids: CATSRLAPGELFF. CDR3 coding DNA: TGTGCCACCAGCAGATTGGCTCCCGGGGAGCTGTTTTTT.

In this sample, this clone turned up once. The V and J genes are TRBV2 and TRBJ1-2; D is possibly TRBD1 (6 bases). Germline assignment: CDR1 SNHLY and CDR2 FYNNEI. Trimming stripped 3 bases from V and 4 bases from J, with 15 bases between. The CDR3 has 15 amino acids. The CDR3 reads CASSEAPGHFYGYTF. The CDR3 nucleotides read TGTGCCAGCAGTGAGGCACCGGGACACTTCTATGGCTACACCTTC.

Remarks on this clone: This CDR3 is also generated by other DNA sequences in the sample. The chain recombines TRBV16 with TRBJ1-2, with a tentative D call TRBD1 (5 bases). The V and J ends lost 2 bases and 4 bases respectively, with 17 bases between them. There are 16 residues in the CDR3. CDR1 and CDR2 (germline): KGHSY, FQNENV. As DNA, the CDR3 is TGTGCCAGCAGCCAACTGGACGGGGGAGATAGCTATGGCTACACCTTC. Encoded protein: CASSQLDGGDSYGYTF. Drawing the rest from reference TRBV16 and TRBJ1-2, the complete variable domain is GEEVAQTPKHLVRGEGQKAKLYCAPIKGHSYVFWYQQVLKNEFKFLISFQNENVFDETGMPKERFSAKCLPNSPCSLEIQATKLEDSAVYFCASSQLDGGDSYGYTFGSGTRLTVV.

This clone has a single count. The V gene is TRBV7-9, the J gene TRBJ2-5; 9 bases map to TRBD2. The CDR3 sequence is 15 residues long. Unmatched junction bases numbered 4, after V lost 2 bases and J lost 3 bases. CDR1 and CDR2 (germline): SEHNR, FQNEAQ (reference sequence). Here the CDR3 DNA reads TGTGCCAGCAGCTTATTTAGCGGGAGTAAAGAGACCCAGTACTTC. Its protein is CASSLFSGSKETQYF.

CDR3 protein: CASSSGTTSGVSRQYF. The DNA of the CDR3 is TGCGCCAGCAGTTCAGGGACTACTAGCGGGGTATCCCGGCAGTACTTC. The rearrangement links TRBV5-1 to TRBJ2-7, with 10 bases identical to TRBD2. Unmatched junction bases numbered 17, after V lost 5 bases and J lost 9 bases. CDR3 size: 16 residues. Germline loops: CDR1 SGHRS, CDR2 YFSETQ.

With respect to this clone: One end of the junction is discordant with germline, which a read error may explain. The chain's CDR3 is CASSQDPTGPESFF. The CDR3 DNA follows: TGTGCCAGCAGCCAAGACCCAACAGGGCCTGAATCTTTCTTT. The rearrangement joins TRBV14 to TRBJ1-1; tentatively, D is TRBD1 (6 bases). This CDR3 is 14 amino acids long. Germline loops: CDR1 SGHDN, CDR2 FVKESK.

V usage is TRBV18 and J usage is TRBJ2-6; TRBD1 matches 10 bases. Germline lookup yields CDR1 KGHSH and CDR2 LQKENI. The CDR3 runs 20 residues. The V gene end was trimmed by 0 bases and the J gene end by 0 bases; junction bases not matched to a gene: 8. The CDR3 DNA follows: TGTGCCAGCTCACCACCACTGGAGACAGGGGGCTTCTCTGGGGCCAACGTCCTGACTTTC. Protein product: CASSPPLETGGFSGANVLTF.

The V call is TRBV2, the J call TRBJ2-1; D possibly corresponds to TRBD2 (6 bases). With 11 bases removed from V and 4 bases from J, the gap between germline ends came to 15 bases. The CDR3 is 13 amino acids. Looked up from germline, CDR1 is SNHLY and CDR2 is FYNNEI. The chain's CDR3 is CAGKTGTYNEQFF. The DNA for the CDR3 is TGTGCCGGAAAAACCGGGACTTACAATGAGCAGTTCTTC.

V usage is TRBV29-1 and J usage is TRBJ2-3; D gene ambiguous. This CDR3 spans 14 amino acids. The germline gives CDR1 SQVTM, CDR2 ANQGSEA. CDR3 in DNA: TGCAAGATAGGAGAAGTCCAGCGCACAGATACGCAGTATTTT. Amino acids: CKIGEVQRTDTQYF.

The J gene is TRBJ2-2, the V gene TRBV11-2, with TRBD2 matching over 8 bases. CDR3 size: 17 residues. CDR1 and CDR2 from the germline V gene are SGHAT and FQNNGV. Germline trimming cut 5 bases from V and 6 bases from J; bases unmatched to any gene: 14. CDR3 nucleotide sequence: TGTGCCAGCAGCAAGGGAACTAGCGGATCTCGTGCCGGGGAGCTGTTTTTT. Translated: CASSKGTSGSRAGELFF.

This clone occurred once. The rearrangement uses TRBV7-3 and TRBJ2-5; TRBD2 might be the D (6 bases). The CDR3 has 15 amino acids. V was pared by 6 bases and J by 5 bases, with 19 bases between. Germline values: CDR1 SGHTA, CDR2 FQGTGA. The CDR3 sequence: CASSPRSGSRETQYF. The DNA for the CDR3 is TGTGCCAGCAGTCCACGGTCCGGGAGTCGGGAGACCCAGTACTTC.

This chain links TRBV7-3 with TRBJ2-2; perhaps TRBD2 as D (5 bases). This CDR3 has 20 amino acids. The germline V gene has CDR1 SGHTA and CDR2 FQGTGA. V was clipped by 1 base and J by 5 bases, with 26 bases between them. For the CDR3, the DNA is TGTGCCAGCAGCTTAAGCACGGGTATTTGGACGGAGGATAATACCGGGGAGCTGTTTTTT. This codes for CASSLSTGIWTEDNTGELFF.